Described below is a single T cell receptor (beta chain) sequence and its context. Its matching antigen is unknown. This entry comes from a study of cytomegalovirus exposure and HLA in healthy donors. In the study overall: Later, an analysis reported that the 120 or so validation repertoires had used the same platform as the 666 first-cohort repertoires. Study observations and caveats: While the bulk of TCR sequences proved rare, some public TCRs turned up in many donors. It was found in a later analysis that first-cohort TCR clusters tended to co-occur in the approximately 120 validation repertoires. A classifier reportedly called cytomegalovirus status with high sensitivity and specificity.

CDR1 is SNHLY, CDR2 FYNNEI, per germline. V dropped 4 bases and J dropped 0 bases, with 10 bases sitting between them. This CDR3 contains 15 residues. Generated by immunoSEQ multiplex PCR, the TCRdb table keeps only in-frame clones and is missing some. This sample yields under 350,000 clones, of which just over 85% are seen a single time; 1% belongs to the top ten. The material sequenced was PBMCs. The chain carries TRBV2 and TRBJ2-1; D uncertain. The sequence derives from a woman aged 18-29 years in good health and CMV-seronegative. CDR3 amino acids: CASSVLAASYNEQFF. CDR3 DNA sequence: TGTGCCAGCAGTGTCTTGGCGGCCTCCTACAATGAGCAGTTCTTC. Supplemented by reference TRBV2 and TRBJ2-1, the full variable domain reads EPEVTQTPSHQVTQMGQEVILRCVPISNHLYFYWYRQILGQKVEFLVSFYNNEISEKSEIFDDQFSVERPDGSNFTLKIRSTKLEDSAMYFCASSVLAASYNEQFFGPGTRLTVL.